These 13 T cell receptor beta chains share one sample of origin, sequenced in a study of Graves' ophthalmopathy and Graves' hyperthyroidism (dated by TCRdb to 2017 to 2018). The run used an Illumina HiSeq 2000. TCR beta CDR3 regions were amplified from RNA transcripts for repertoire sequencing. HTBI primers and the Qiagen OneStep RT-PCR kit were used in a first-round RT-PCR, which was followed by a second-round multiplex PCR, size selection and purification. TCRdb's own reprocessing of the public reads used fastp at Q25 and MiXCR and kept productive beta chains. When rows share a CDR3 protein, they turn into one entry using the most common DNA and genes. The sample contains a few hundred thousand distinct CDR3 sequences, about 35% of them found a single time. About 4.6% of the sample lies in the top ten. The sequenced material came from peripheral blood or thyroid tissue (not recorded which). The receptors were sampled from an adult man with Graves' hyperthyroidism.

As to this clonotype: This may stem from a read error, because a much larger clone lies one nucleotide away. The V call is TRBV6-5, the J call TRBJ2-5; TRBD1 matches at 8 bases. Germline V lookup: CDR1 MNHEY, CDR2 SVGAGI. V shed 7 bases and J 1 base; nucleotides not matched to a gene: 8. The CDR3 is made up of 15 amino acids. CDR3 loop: CASTPAGGLQETQYF. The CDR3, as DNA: TGTGCCAGCACCCCGGCAGGGGGCCTCCAAGAGACCCAGTACTTC.

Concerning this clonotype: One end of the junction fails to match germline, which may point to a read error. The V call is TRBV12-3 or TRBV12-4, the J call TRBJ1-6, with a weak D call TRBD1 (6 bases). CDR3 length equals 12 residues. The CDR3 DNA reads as TGTGCCAGCAGCCAAGAGGGGGGGCCCCTCGACTTT. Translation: CASSQEGGPLDF.

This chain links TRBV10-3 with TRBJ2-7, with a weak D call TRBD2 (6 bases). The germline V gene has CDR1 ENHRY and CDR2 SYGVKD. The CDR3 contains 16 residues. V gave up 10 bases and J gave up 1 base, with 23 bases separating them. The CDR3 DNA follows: TGTGCCAGCAGATATTGGGGGGACCGGGGATCCTACGAGCAGTACTTC. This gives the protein CASRYWGDRGSYEQYF.

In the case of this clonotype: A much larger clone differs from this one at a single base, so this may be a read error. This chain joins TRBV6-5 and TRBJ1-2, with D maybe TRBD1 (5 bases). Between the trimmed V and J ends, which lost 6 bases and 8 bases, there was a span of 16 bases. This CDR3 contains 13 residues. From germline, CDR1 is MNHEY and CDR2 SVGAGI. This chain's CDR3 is CASSSSLTDGYTF. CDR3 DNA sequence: TGTGCCAGCAGCTCCTCCCTGACAGACGGCTACACCTTC.

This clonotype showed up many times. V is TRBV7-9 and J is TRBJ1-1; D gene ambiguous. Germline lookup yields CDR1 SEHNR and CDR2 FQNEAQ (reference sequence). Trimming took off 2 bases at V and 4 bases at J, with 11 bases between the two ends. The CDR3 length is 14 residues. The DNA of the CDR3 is TGTGCCAGCAGCTTAATGGGTAGTAGCACTGAAGCTTTCTTT. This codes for CASSLMGSSTEAFF.

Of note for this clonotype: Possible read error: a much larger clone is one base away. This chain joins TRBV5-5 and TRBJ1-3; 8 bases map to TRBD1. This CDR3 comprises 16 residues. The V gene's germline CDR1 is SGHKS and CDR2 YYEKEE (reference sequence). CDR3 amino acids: CASRSGQASSGNTTYF. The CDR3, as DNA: TGTGCCAGCAGATCGGGACAGGCCTCCTCTGGAAACACCACATATTTT.

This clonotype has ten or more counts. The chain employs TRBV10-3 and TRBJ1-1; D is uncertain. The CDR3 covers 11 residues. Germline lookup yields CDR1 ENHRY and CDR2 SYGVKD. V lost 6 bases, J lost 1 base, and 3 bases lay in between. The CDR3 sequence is CAISRNTEAFF. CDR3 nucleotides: TGTGCCATCAGCCGGAACACTGAAGCTTTCTTT.

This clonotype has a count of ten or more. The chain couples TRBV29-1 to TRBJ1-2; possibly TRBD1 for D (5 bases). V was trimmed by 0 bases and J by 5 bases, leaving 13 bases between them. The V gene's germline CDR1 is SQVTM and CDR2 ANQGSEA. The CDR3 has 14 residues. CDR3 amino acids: CSVEDGRVSYGYTF. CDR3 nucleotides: TGCAGCGTTGAAGATGGCAGGGTTAGTTATGGCTACACCTTC.

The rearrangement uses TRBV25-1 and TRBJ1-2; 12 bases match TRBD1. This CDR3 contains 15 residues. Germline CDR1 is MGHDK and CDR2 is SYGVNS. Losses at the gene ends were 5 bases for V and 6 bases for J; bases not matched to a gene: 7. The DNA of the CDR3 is TGTGCCAGCAGTCAGCCGGGACAGGGGGCGAATGGCTACACCTTC. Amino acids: CASSQPGQGANGYTF.

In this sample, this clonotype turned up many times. CDR3 in amino acids: CASSITGYVAFF. CDR3 nucleotide sequence: TGTGCCAGCAGCATAACAGGGTATGTAGCTTTCTTT. This chain uses TRBV5-8 with TRBJ1-1; the D gene is possibly TRBD1 (6 bases). Between the trimmed V and J ends, which lost 4 bases and 10 bases, there was a span of 14 bases. The CDR3 length is 12 residues. The germline gives CDR1 SGHTS, CDR2 YDEGEE. Supplemented by reference TRBV5-8 and TRBJ1-1, the full variable domain reads EAGVTQSPTHLIKTRGQQATLRCSPISGHTSVYWYQQALGLGLQFLLWYDEGEERNRGNFPPRFSGRQFPNYSSELNVNALELEDSALYLCASSITGYVAFFGQGTRLTVV.

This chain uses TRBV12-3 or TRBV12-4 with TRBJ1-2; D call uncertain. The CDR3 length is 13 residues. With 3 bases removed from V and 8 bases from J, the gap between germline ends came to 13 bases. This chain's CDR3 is CASSFARASGYTF. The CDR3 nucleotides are TGTGCCAGCAGTTTCGCGCGAGCCTCCGGCTACACCTTC.

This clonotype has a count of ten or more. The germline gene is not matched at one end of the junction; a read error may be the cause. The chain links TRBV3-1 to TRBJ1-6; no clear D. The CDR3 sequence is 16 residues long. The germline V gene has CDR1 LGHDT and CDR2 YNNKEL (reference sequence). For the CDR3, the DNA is TGTGCCAGCAGCCAAGGTCAAGGGAGGTATAACTCACCCCTCCACTTT. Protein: CASSQGQGRYNSPLHF.

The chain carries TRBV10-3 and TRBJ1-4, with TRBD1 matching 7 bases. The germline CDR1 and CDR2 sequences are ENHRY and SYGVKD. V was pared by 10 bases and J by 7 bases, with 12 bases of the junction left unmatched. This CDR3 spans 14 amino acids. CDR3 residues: CASRRDREGEKLFF. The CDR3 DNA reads TGTGCCAGCAGACGAGACAGGGAGGGTGAAAAACTGTTTTTT.